Below are 30 T cell receptor beta chains sequenced from a single sample in a study of cytotoxic CD8 clonotypes in ibrutinib-treated CLL. Assay used: immunoSEQ multiplex PCR; TCRdb lists only in-frame clones, some missing. The repertoire includes approximately 340,000 clones, 67% of them detected once, and under 8% sits in the top ten. This specimen consisted of PBMCs, obtained after 36 months of ibrutinib treatment. The receptors derive from a human donor with chronic lymphocytic leukemia.

V gene TRBV18 combines with J gene TRBJ1-2; D might be TRBD1 (6 bases). V was trimmed by 4 bases and J by 7 bases, leaving 22 bases between them. The germline V gene has CDR1 KGHSH and CDR2 LQKENI. The CDR3 is 16 residues long. The CDR3, as DNA: TGTGCCAGCTCACGTGACAGGCGGGAGTCACGTTCTGGCTACACCTTC. As protein: CASSRDRRESRSGYTF.

This clone showed up just once. V and J are TRBV2 and TRBJ2-7; TRBD2 matches 15 bases. This CDR3 has 14 residues. V shed 6 bases, J shed 8 bases, and the junction held 5 bases outside the gene matches. Germline CDR1 is SNHLY and CDR2 is FYNNEI. This chain's CDR3 is CASRAGTSGGQQYF. CDR3 DNA sequence: TGTGCCAGCAGGGCCGGGACTAGCGGGGGGCAGCAGTACTTC. Together with reference TRBV2 and TRBJ2-7, the CDR3 gives the full variable domain: EPEVTQTPSHQVTQMGQEVILRCVPISNHLYFYWYRQILGQKVEFLVSFYNNEISEKSEIFDDQFSVERPDGSNFTLKIRSTKLEDSAMYFCASRAGTSGGQQYFGPGTRLTVT.

Turning to this clone: The junction and the germline gene differ at one end; a read error may be behind it. This rearrangement joins TRBV13 to TRBJ1-3; no clear D gene. This CDR3 contains 14 residues. Germline loops: CDR1 PRHDT, CDR2 FYEKMQ (reference sequence). CDR3 nucleotide sequence: TGTGCCAGCAGCCTAGGATTCTCTGGAAACACCATATATTTT. It yields the protein CASSLGFSGNTIYF.

This clone turned up a few times. The CDR3 sequence: CASERGGNTIYF. The CDR3 region has the DNA TGTGCCAGTGAAAGGGGCGGAAACACCATATATTTT. This chain joins TRBV6-6 and TRBJ1-3; maybe TRBD1 (5 bases). Trimming removed 9 bases at V and 4 bases at J, with 10 bases between. The CDR3 covers 12 residues. CDR1 is MNHNY and CDR2 is SVGAGI in the germline V gene (reference sequence).

The chain has TRBV9 and TRBJ2-5; 9 bases are shared with TRBD2. The CDR3 length is 18 residues. Germline loops: CDR1 SGDLS, CDR2 YYNGEE. V trimming: 4 bases; J trimming: 2 bases; junction bases outside the gene matches: 15. The CDR3 protein is CASSPSLGSGRTQETQYF. CDR3 coding DNA: TGTGCCAGCAGCCCATCCCTGGGGAGCGGGAGGACTCAAGAGACCCAGTACTTC. The complete variable domain, with remaining parts taken from reference TRBV9 and TRBJ2-5, reads DSGVTQTPKHLITATGQRVTLRCSPRSGDLSVYWYQQSLDQGLQFLIQYYNGEERAKGNILERFSAQQFPDLHSELNLSSLELGDSALYFCASSPSLGSGRTQETQYFGPGTRLLVL.

This clone was found a few times. The V and J genes are TRBV10-1 and TRBJ2-2; 9 positions match TRBD2. Germline CDR1 and CDR2: WNHNN and SYGVQD (reference sequence). The CDR3 covers 15 residues. V dropped 4 bases and J dropped 4; count of bases not matched to a gene: 4. CDR3 in DNA: TGCGCCAGCAGTGTACTAGCGGGCAGCACCGGGGAGCTGTTTTTT. Protein product: CASSVLAGSTGELFF.

This clone was detected once. The rearrangement joins TRBV4-1 to TRBJ2-1; D may be TRBD2 (5 bases). Germline V lookup: CDR1 MGHRA, CDR2 YSYEKL. V lost 4 bases to trimming and J lost 5 bases, with 9 bases between them. This CDR3 region has 13 residues. The CDR3 nucleotides are TGCGCCAGCAGCCGCCCGGGGAACAATGAGCAGTTCTTC. This translates into CASSRPGNNEQFF.

The V call is TRBV27, the J call TRBJ2-6; TRBD1 matches at 7 bases. Germline assignment: CDR1 MNHEY and CDR2 SMNVEV (reference sequence). This CDR3 is 18 amino acids long. J was trimmed by 1 base and V by 3 bases; bases with no gene match: 9. CDR3 nucleotides: TGTGCCAGCAGTTTCTTAGGACAGGTCCTTTCTGGGGCCAACGTCCTGACTTTC. This encodes CASSFLGQVLSGANVLTF.

The V and J genes are TRBV2 and TRBJ2-5; 10 nucleotides line up with TRBD2. Trimming took 3 bases from V and 1 from J; bases not matched to a gene: 5. Germline-derived CDR1 and CDR2 are SNHLY and FYNNEI. The CDR3 has 16 residues. The chain's CDR3 is CASSEVRLAGQETQYF. In DNA form, the CDR3 reads TGTGCCAGCAGTGAGGTCCGACTAGCGGGCCAAGAGACCCAGTACTTC.

The gene calls are TRBV5-1 and TRBJ1-1, with a tentative D call TRBD1 (6 bases). CDR1 SGHRS and CDR2 YFSETQ come from the germline V gene. Trimming removed 4 bases at V and 1 base at J, with 14 bases between. This CDR3 spans 15 amino acids. The CDR3 DNA is TGCGCCAGCAGCGTTCAGGGGCCGGGGAACACTGAAGCTTTCTTT. Translating gives CASSVQGPGNTEAFF.

This CDR3 reads CASSLGLAADNEQFF. The DNA of the CDR3 is TGTGCCAGCAGCTTGGGACTAGCGGCCGACAATGAGCAGTTCTTC. The gene calls are TRBV5-4 and TRBJ2-1; 9 nucleotides line up with TRBD2. Trimming took 0 bases from V and 5 from J; bases not matched to a gene: 3. The CDR3 contains 15 residues. Per the germline V gene, CDR1 is SGHNT and CDR2 is YYREEE (reference sequence).

V usage is TRBV9 and J usage is TRBJ2-2; perhaps TRBD2 as D (5 bases). The germline CDR1 and CDR2 sequences are SGDLS and YYNGEE. The CDR3 loop spans 15 amino acids. V shed 3 bases and J shed 6 bases, with 15 bases lying between them. The CDR3 DNA is TGTGCCAGCAGCGACCGGGGTAGGCAGGCCGGGGAGCTGTTTTTT. This translates into CASSDRGRQAGELFF. Full variable domain (outside the CDR3, taken from reference TRBV9 and TRBJ2-2): DSGVTQTPKHLITATGQRVTLRCSPRSGDLSVYWYQQSLDQGLQFLIQYYNGEERAKGNILERFSAQQFPDLHSELNLSSLELGDSALYFCASSDRGRQAGELFFGEGSRLTVL.

The chain is built from TRBV7-2 and TRBJ1-2, with 8 bases lining up with TRBD1. V was clipped by 5 bases and J by 2 bases; unmatched bases: 10. The germline gives CDR1 SGHTA, CDR2 FQGNSA. The CDR3 is 16 amino acids. The CDR3 loop is CASSPDTGGTNYGYTF. The CDR3 region has the DNA TGTGCCAGCAGCCCCGATACAGGGGGGACAAACTATGGCTACACCTTC. Full variable domain (rest looked up from reference TRBV7-2 and TRBJ1-2): GAGVSQSPSNKVTEKGKDVELRCDPISGHTALYWYRQSLGQGLEFLIYFQGNSAPDKSGLPSDRFSAERTGGSVSTLTIQRTQQEDSAVYLCASSPDTGGTNYGYTFGSGTRLTVV.

The chain combines TRBV27 with TRBJ1-5; maybe TRBD1 (5 bases). Trimming left V 3 bases short and J 7 bases short, with 10 bases between. The CDR3 spans 13 residues. Per the germline V gene, CDR1 is MNHEY and CDR2 is SMNVEV (reference sequence). The CDR3 sequence is CASSFRGGQPQHF. The CDR3 DNA reads TGTGCCAGCAGTTTCCGGGGCGGGCAGCCCCAGCATTTT.

V is TRBV7-8 and J is TRBJ2-7, with D perhaps TRBD2 (5 bases). The CDR3 is 15 amino acids. From germline, CDR1 is SGHVS and CDR2 FQNEAQ. The ends were cut back, 1 base at V and 3 bases at J, with 13 bases in the middle. The CDR3 is CASSLESGAGYEQYF. CDR3 sequence (DNA): TGTGCCAGCAGCTTAGAGTCAGGTGCGGGCTACGAGCAGTACTTC.

This sequence joins TRBV4-1 and TRBJ1-3; no firm D call. CDR1 and CDR2 (germline): MGHRA, YSYEKL. The CDR3 extends over 16 amino acids. Trimming took off 0 bases at V and 1 base at J, with 10 bases between the two ends. The CDR3 nucleotides read TGCGCCAGCAGCCAAGATTTAAGGATTTCTGGAAACACCATATATTTT. Protein sequence: CASSQDLRISGNTIYF.

The V and J genes are TRBV28 and TRBJ2-7; D uncertain. V gave up 7 bases and J gave up 4 bases, with 20 bases separating them. CDR1 and CDR2 from the germline V gene are MDHEN and SYDVKM. CDR3 size: 15 residues. For the CDR3, the DNA is TGTGCCAGCATGAGGAGACGACAAGGCGCTTACGAGCAGTACTTC. It codes for CASMRRRQGAYEQYF.

This clone was picked up one time. This chain uses TRBV6-5 with TRBJ2-7; D not certain. V gave up 4 bases and J gave up 0 bases, with 10 bases separating them. The CDR3 is 14 amino acids. Germline assignment: CDR1 MNHEY and CDR2 SVGAGI. The CDR3 sequence: CASSFQRDSYEQYF. DNA for the CDR3: TGTGCCAGCAGTTTTCAACGTGACTCCTACGAGCAGTACTTC.

V gene TRBV2 combines with J gene TRBJ2-7; D call uncertain. CDR1 and CDR2 from the germline V gene are SNHLY and FYNNEI. Trimming took 9 bases from V and 3 from J, leaving 12 bases between them. The CDR3 contains 12 residues. The CDR3 coding sequence is TGTGCCAGTGAACGTCCTTTCTACGAGCAGTACTTC. Amino acids: CASERPFYEQYF.

V and J are TRBV18 and TRBJ2-7; TRBD2 agrees at 10 bases. Germline V gene lookup returns CDR1 KGHSH and CDR2 LQKENI. V shed 5 bases and J 2 bases; nucleotides not matched to a gene: 3. There are 14 residues in the CDR3. CDR3 loop: CASSEGLATYEQYF. The CDR3 region has the DNA TGTGCCAGCTCAGAGGGACTAGCGACCTACGAGCAGTACTTC.

The chain links TRBV5-1 to TRBJ1-2, with 11 positions matching TRBD1. Trimming took 4 bases from V and 4 from J; bases not matched to a gene: 6. The CDR3 is 15 residues long. Looked up from germline, CDR1 is SGHRS and CDR2 is YFSETQ. CDR3 sequence: CASSKDRGRAYGYTF. CDR3 nucleotides: TGCGCCAGCAGCAAGGACAGGGGGCGAGCCTATGGCTACACCTTC.

The rearrangement links TRBV11-3 to TRBJ2-3, with D perhaps TRBD2 (6 bases). This CDR3 spans 13 amino acids. V was cut by 3 bases and J by 3 bases, with 7 bases left in between. CDR1 and CDR2 (germline): SGHNT, YENEEA. The CDR3 here is CASSFRETDTQYF. CDR3 DNA sequence: TGTGCCAGCAGCTTCCGGGAGACAGATACGCAGTATTTT.

In its sample, this clone was seen a few times. The chain links TRBV7-9 to TRBJ1-4; possibly TRBD1 for D (6 bases). The germline gives CDR1 SEHNR, CDR2 FQNEAQ (reference sequence). The V and J ends lost 3 bases and 7 bases respectively, with 15 bases between them. The CDR3 contains 15 residues. CDR3 nucleotides: TGTGCCAGCAGCTTTGGCAGGGGAGACGGTGAAAAACTGTTTTTT. As protein: CASSFGRGDGEKLFF.

This clone was detected only a few times. The chain combines TRBV7-2 with TRBJ1-5; D is ambiguous. The V end was cut by 5 bases, the J end by 0 bases, with 14 bases between. CDR3 size: 16 residues. Germline-derived CDR1 and CDR2 are SGHTA and FQGNSA. CDR3 region: CASSTSGYSSNQPQHF. The CDR3 nucleotides read TGTGCCAGCAGCACAAGCGGTTATTCTAGCAATCAGCCCCAGCATTTT.

The chain combines TRBV7-8 with TRBJ2-1, with TRBD2 identical over 7 bases. This CDR3 comprises 14 residues. Germline CDR1 and CDR2: SGHVS and FQNEAQ. The V gene end was trimmed by 3 bases and the J gene end by 6 bases; junction bases not matched to a gene: 5. As DNA, the CDR3 is TGTGCCAGCAGCTTGTCCGGGGAGGGCAATGAGCAGTTCTTC. It encodes CASSLSGEGNEQFF. The full variable domain, with the rest looked up from reference TRBV7-8 and TRBJ2-1, is GAGVSQSPRYKVAKRGQDVALRCDPISGHVSLFWYQQALGQGPEFLTYFQNEAQLDKSGLPSDRFFAERPEGSVSTLKIQRTQQEDSAVYLCASSLSGEGNEQFFGPGTRLTVL.

V and J are TRBV10-3 and TRBJ1-1; 8 bases map to TRBD1. The CDR3 sequence is 14 residues long. After removal of 8 bases from V and 4 bases from J, the junction contained 9 bases not matched to a gene. CDR1 ENHRY and CDR2 SYGVKD come from the germline V gene. CDR3 sequence: CAIGSTGAGTEAFF. As DNA, the CDR3 is TGTGCCATCGGATCGACAGGGGCGGGCACTGAAGCTTTCTTT.

DNA of the CDR3: TGTGCCACCGGGGGCGGAAACCATCAGCCCCAGCATTTT. Its translation is CATGGGNHQPQHF. The chain combines TRBV15 with TRBJ1-5; maybe TRBD1 (6 bases). Trimming removed 8 bases at V and 5 bases at J, with 13 bases between. The CDR3 has 13 residues. CDR1 is LNHNV and CDR2 is YYDKDF in the germline V gene (reference sequence).

The chain is built from TRBV27 and TRBJ2-7; 10 nucleotides match TRBD1. CDR3 length: 16 residues. J gave up 5 bases and V 2 bases, and 9 bases lay outside the gene matches. Germline V gene data show CDR1 as MNHEY and CDR2 as SMNVEV (reference sequence). CDR3 DNA: TGTGCCAGCAGTTTAATAGGGACAGGGGATAGACACGAGCAGTACTTC. It codes for CASSLIGTGDRHEQYF.

This chain uses TRBV9 with TRBJ2-2; either TRBD1 or TRBD2 may fit D (5 bases each). The CDR3 has 14 residues. Germline V gives CDR1 SGDLS, CDR2 YYNGEE. Deletions cut 7 bases from V and 0 bases from J, with 10 bases between. The CDR3 region is CASGRGANTGELFF. The CDR3 bases are TGTGCCAGCGGACGAGGGGCGAACACCGGGGAGCTGTTTTTT.

The chain links TRBV5-1 to TRBJ2-7, with 10 bases that match TRBD1. V gave up 1 base and J gave up 3 bases; unmatched junction bases: 4. This CDR3 spans 15 amino acids. Germline V lookup: CDR1 SGHRS, CDR2 YFSETQ. CDR3 loop: CASSLMGQGNYEQYF. The CDR3 bases are TGCGCCAGCAGCTTGATGGGACAGGGGAACTACGAGCAGTACTTC. Full variable domain (outside the CDR3, taken from reference TRBV5-1 and TRBJ2-7): KAGVTQTPRYLIKTRGQQVTLSCSPISGHRSVSWYQQTPGQGLQFLFEYFSETQRNKGNFPGRFSGRQFSNSRSEMNVSTLELGDSALYLCASSLMGQGNYEQYFGPGTRLTVT.